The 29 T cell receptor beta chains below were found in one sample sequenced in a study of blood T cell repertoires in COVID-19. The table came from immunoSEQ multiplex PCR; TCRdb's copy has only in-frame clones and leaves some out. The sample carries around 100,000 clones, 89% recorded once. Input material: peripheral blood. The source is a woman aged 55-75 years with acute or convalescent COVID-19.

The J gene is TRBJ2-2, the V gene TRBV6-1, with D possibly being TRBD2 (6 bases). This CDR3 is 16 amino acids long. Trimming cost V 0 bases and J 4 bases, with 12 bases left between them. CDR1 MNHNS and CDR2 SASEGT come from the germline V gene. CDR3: CASSEAWRVGTGELFF. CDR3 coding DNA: TGTGCCAGCAGTGAAGCCTGGAGGGTCGGCACCGGGGAGCTGTTTTTT.

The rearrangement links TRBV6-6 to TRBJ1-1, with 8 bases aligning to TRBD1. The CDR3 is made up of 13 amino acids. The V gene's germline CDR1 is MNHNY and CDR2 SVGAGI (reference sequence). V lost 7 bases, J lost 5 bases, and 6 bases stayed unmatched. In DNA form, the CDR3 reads TGTGCCAGCAAATTGAGACAGGGGACTGAAGCTTTCTTT. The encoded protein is CASKLRQGTEAFF.

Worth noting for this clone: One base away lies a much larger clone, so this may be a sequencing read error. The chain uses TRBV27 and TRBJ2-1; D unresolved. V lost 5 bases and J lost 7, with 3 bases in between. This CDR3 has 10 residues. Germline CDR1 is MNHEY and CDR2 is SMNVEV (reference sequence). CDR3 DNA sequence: TGTGCCAGCAGTCGGAATGAGCAGTTCTTC. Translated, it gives CASSRNEQFF.

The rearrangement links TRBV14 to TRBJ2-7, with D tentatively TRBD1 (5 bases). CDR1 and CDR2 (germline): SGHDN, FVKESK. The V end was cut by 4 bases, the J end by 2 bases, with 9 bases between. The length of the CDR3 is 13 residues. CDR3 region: CASSLQTAYEQYF. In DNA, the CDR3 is TGTGCCAGCAGCCTTCAGACAGCCTACGAGCAGTACTTC.

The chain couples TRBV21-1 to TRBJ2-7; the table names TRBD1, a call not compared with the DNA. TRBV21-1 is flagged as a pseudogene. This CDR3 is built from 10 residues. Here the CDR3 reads CARTDNEQYF. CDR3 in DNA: TGTGCCAGGACGGACAACGAGCAGTACTTC.

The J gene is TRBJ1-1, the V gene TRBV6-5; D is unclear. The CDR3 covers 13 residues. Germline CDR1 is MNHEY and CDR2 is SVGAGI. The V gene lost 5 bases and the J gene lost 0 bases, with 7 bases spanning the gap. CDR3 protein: CASSLEVNTEAFF. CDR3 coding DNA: TGTGCCAGCAGTCTTGAGGTGAACACTGAAGCTTTCTTT.

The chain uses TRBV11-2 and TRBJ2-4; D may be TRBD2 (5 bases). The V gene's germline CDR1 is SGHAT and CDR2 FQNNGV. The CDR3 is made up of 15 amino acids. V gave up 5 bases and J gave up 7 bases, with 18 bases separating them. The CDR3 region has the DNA TGTGCCAGCAGCAATCGGACGTCGGGCGGGAACATTCAGTACTTC. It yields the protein CASSNRTSGGNIQYF.

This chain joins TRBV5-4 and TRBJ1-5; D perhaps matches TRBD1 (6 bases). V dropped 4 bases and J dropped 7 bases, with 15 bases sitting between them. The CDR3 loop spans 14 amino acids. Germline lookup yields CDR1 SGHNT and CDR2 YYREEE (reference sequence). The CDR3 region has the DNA TGTGCCAGCAGCCAGGACAGTTCACAACAGCCCCAGCATTTT. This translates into CASSQDSSQQPQHF.

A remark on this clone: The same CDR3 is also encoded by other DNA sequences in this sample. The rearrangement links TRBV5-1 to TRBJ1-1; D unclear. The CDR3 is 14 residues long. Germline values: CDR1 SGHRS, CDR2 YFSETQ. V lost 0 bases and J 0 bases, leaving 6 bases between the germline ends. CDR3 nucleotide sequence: TGCGCCAGCAGCTTGGCGAGCATGAACACTGAAGCTTTCTTT. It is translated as CASSLASMNTEAFF.

The CDR3 sequence: CASSSRLAGDNEQFF. CDR3 nucleotides: TGTGCCAGCAGCTCCCGGCTAGCGGGAGACAATGAGCAGTTCTTC. The V call is TRBV9, the J call TRBJ2-1, with 10 bases matching TRBD2. The germline V gene has CDR1 SGDLS and CDR2 YYNGEE. There are 15 residues in the CDR3. J gave up 5 bases and V 4 bases, and 6 bases lay outside the gene matches.

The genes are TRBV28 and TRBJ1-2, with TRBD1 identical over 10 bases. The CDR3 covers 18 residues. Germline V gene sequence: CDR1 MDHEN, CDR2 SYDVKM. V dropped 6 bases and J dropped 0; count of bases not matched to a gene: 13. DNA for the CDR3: TGTGCCAGCAGACGCCCAGCGGGACAGGGGACTTCTAACTATGGCTACACCTTC. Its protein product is CASRRPAGQGTSNYGYTF.

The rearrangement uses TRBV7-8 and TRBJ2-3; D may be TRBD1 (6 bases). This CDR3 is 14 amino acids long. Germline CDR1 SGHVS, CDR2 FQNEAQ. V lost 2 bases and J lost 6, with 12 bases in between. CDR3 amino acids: CASSLRGYSDTQYF. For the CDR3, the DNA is TGTGCCAGCAGCTTAAGGGGGTATTCGGATACGCAGTATTTT.

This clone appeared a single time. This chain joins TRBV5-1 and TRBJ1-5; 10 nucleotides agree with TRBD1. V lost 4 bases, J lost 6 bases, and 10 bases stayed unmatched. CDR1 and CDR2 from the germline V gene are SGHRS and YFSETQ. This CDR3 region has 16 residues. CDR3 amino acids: CASSPGTGVYGQPQHF. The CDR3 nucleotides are TGCGCCAGCAGCCCGGGGACAGGGGTTTATGGTCAGCCCCAGCATTTT.

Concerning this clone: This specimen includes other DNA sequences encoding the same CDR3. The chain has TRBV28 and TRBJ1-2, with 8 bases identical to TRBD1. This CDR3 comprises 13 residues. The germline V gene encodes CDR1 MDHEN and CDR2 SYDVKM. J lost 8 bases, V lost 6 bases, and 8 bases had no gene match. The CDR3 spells CASRPTGEDGYTF. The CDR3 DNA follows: TGTGCCAGCAGGCCGACAGGGGAGGACGGCTACACCTTC.

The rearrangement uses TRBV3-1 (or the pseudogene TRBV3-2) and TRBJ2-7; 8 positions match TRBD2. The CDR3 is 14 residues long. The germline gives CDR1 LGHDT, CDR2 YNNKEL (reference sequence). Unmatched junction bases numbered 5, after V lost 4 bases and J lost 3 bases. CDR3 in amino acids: CASSPRGGSYEQYV. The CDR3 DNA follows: TGTGCCAGCAGCCCTCGGGGGGGCAGCTACGAGCAGTACGTC.

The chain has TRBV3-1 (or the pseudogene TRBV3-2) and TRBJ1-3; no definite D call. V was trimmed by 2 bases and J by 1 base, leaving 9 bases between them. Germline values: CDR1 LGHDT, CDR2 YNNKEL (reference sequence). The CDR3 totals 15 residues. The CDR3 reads CASSQSGLSGNTIYF. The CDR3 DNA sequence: TGTGCCAGCAGCCAATCGGGTTTATCTGGAAACACCATATATTTT.

Here the CDR3 DNA reads TGCGCCAGCAGCGAAGGCGGGGCCTCCTACAATGAGCAGTTCTTC. Amino acid sequence: CASSEGGASYNEQFF. The chain has TRBV5-1 and TRBJ2-1; D might be TRBD2 (6 bases). In germline, CDR1 is SGHRS, CDR2 YFSETQ. There are 15 residues in the CDR3. V lost 4 bases and J lost 0, with 11 bases in between.

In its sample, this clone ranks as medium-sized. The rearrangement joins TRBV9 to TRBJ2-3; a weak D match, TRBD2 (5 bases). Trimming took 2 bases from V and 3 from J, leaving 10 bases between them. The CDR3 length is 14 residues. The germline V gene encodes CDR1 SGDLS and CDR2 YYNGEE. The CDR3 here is CASSVERDTDTQYF. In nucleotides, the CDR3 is TGTGCCAGCAGCGTCGAGAGGGATACAGATACGCAGTATTTT.

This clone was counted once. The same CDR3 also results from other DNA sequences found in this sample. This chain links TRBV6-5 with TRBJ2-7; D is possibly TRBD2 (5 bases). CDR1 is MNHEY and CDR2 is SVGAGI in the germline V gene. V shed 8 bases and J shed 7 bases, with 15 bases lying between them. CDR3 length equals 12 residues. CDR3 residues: CASGGLVYEQYV. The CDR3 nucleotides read TGTGCCAGCGGAGGTCTAGTTTATGAGCAGTACGTC.

The CDR3 reads CASIIDGNTEAFF. The CDR3 DNA is TGTGCCAGCATTATAGATGGGAACACTGAAGCTTTCTTT. The V call is TRBV6-1, the J call TRBJ1-1; D remains unclear. The CDR3 is made up of 13 amino acids. Germline V gene data show CDR1 as MNHNS and CDR2 as SASEGT. Trimming stripped 7 bases from V and 1 base from J, with 10 bases between.

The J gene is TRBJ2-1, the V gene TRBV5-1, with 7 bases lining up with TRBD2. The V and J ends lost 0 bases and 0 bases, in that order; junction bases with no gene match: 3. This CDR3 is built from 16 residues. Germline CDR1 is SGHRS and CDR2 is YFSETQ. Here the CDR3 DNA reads TGCGCCAGCAGCTTGGCGGGAGGACCCTCCTACAATGAGCAGTTCTTC. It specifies CASSLAGGPSYNEQFF.

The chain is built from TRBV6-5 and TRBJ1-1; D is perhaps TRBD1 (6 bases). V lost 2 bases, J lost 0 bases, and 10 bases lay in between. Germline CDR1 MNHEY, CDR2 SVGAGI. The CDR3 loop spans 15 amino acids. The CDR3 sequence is CASSYDPGVNTEAFF. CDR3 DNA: TGTGCCAGCAGTTACGATCCAGGGGTGAACACTGAAGCTTTCTTT.

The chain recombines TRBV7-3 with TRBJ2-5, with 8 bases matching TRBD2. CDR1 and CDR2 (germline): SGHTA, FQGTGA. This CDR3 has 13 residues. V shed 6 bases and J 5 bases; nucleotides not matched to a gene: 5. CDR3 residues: CASSSGGAETQYF. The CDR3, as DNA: TGTGCCAGCAGTTCGGGGGGGGCGGAGACCCAGTACTTC.

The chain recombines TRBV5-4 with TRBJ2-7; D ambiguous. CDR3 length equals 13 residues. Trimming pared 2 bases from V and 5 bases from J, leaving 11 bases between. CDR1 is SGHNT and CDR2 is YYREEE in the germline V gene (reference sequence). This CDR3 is CASSLMGRDEQYV. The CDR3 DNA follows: TGTGCCAGCAGCTTAATGGGTCGGGACGAGCAGTACGTC.

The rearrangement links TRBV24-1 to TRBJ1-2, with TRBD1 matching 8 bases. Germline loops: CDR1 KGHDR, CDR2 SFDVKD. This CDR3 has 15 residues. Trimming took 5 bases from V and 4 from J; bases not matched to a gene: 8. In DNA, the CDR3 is TGTGCCACCAGTGGGCGGGGGACAGGTGTCTATGGCTACACCTTC. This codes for CATSGRGTGVYGYTF.

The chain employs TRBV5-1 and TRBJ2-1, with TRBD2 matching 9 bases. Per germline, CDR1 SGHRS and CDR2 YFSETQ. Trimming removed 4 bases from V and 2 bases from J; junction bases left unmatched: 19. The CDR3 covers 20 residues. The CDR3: CASSQQVPGLAKGAYNEQFF. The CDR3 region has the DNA TGCGCCAGCAGCCAACAGGTTCCGGGACTAGCCAAGGGGGCCTACAATGAGCAGTTCTTC.

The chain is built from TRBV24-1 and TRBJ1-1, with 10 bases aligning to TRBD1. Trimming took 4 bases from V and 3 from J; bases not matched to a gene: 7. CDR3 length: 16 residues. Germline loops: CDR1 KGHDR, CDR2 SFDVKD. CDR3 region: CATSEPGTGDYTEAFF. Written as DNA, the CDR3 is TGTGCCACCAGTGAGCCCGGGACAGGGGACTACACTGAAGCTTTCTTT.

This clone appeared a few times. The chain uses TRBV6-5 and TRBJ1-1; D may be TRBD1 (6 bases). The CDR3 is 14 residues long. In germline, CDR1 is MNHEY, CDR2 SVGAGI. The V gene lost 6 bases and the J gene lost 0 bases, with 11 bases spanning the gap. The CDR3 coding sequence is TGTGCCAGCAGCTGGGGGGGCATGAACACTGAAGCTTTCTTT. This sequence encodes CASSWGGMNTEAFF.

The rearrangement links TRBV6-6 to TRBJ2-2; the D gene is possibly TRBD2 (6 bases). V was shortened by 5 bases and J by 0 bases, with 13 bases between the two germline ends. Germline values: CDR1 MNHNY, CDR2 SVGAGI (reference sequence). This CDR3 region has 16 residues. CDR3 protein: CASSGPGGTNTGELFF. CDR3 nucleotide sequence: TGTGCCAGCAGTGGCCCCGGAGGGACGAACACCGGGGAGCTGTTTTTT.